Listed below are T cell receptor beta chains from one sample, sequenced in a study of T-cell memory formation after mild COVID-19. TCRdb re-derived calls from the 5' RACE reads in MiXCR, one entry per CDR3 protein. The sample carries hundreds of thousands of distinct CDR3 sequences, roughly 18% recorded once. Sequencing was carried out using PBMCs or a T cell subset sorted from them (not recorded which). These receptors were taken from an adult woman who had mild COVID-19 (a few samples of this study predate the infection). Cell type and time point are not known. Each CDR3 is given with its conserved first and last residue. Each record gives: CDR3 DNA, CDR3 protein, J gene, D gene, clone size, V gene. The D gene is left open where the match is weak. Some rows mark clone size as missing; the rest say once, few, many or name a class of expanded clone.

CDR3nt: TGTGCCAGCAGCACATGGCAGGAATATTACACTGAAGCTTTCTTT; CDR3aa: CASSTWQEYYTEAFF; j_gene: TRBJ1-1; d_gene: .; abundance: .; v_gene: TRBV7-9
CDR3nt: TGCGCCAGCAGCTTGGACCCTAGTGACATTCAGTACTTC; CDR3aa: CASSLDPSDIQYF; j_gene: TRBJ2-4; d_gene: .; abundance: .; v_gene: TRBV5-1
CDR3nt: TGTGCCAGCAGACTTAGCGGGGGGGCATCCTACAATGAGCAGTTCTTC; CDR3aa: CASRLSGGASYNEQFF; j_gene: TRBJ2-1; d_gene: TRBD2; abundance: .; v_gene: TRBV6-5
CDR3nt: TGTGCCACCAGTGACCCCACGACCCGGTCGTCGGATACGCAGTATTTT; CDR3aa: CATSDPTTRSSDTQYF; j_gene: TRBJ2-3; d_gene: .; abundance: .; v_gene: TRBV24-1
CDR3nt: TGTGCCACCAGTTCGCCGGCTCCGTACGAGCAGTACTTC; CDR3aa: CATSSPAPYEQYF; j_gene: TRBJ2-7; d_gene: .; abundance: .; v_gene: TRBV24-1
CDR3nt: TGTGCCAGCAGCCAGTATGAGACCGGCTACGAGCAGTACTTC; CDR3aa: CASSQYETGYEQYF; j_gene: TRBJ2-7; d_gene: .; abundance: .; v_gene: TRBV4-2
CDR3nt: TGTGCCAGTAACCGGGGAGCTGAGCAGTTCTTC; CDR3aa: CASNRGAEQFF; j_gene: TRBJ2-1; d_gene: .; abundance: .; v_gene: TRBV19
CDR3nt: TGTGCCAGCAGCCCCTCGGCGGGGGCCATCGGGGAGCTGTTTTTT; CDR3aa: CASSPSAGAIGELFF; j_gene: TRBJ2-2; d_gene: .; abundance: .; v_gene: TRBV7-2
CDR3nt: TGTGCCAGCAAGGCGGGGGGGCGAGAGACCCAGTACTTC; CDR3aa: CASKAGGRETQYF; j_gene: TRBJ2-5; d_gene: TRBD2; abundance: .; v_gene: TRBV7-9
CDR3nt: TGCAGTGCTAGAGATCCTAGCGGGGGGGACACAGATACGCAGTATTTT; CDR3aa: CSARDPSGGDTDTQYF; j_gene: TRBJ2-3; d_gene: TRBD2; abundance: few; v_gene: TRBV20-1
CDR3nt: TGCGCCAGCAGCCACTCCGGGTTAGCGGGAGACTCCTACGAGCAGTACTTC; CDR3aa: CASSHSGLAGDSYEQYF; j_gene: TRBJ2-7; d_gene: TRBD2; abundance: .; v_gene: TRBV4-3
CDR3nt: TGTGCCAGCAGCCAGACCCCTAGCGTACTTGGGAATGAGCAGTTCTTC; CDR3aa: CASSQTPSVLGNEQFF; j_gene: TRBJ2-1; d_gene: .; abundance: .; v_gene: TRBV3-1
CDR3nt: TGTGCCAGCTCAGCCCCATTGGGAGATACGCAGTATTTT; CDR3aa: CASSAPLGDTQYF; j_gene: TRBJ2-3; d_gene: .; abundance: .; v_gene: TRBV18
CDR3nt: TGTGCCAGCAGCTTAGTAGCGGGGGCGAATGGAGAGACCCAGTACTTC; CDR3aa: CASSLVAGANGETQYF; j_gene: TRBJ2-5; d_gene: TRBD2; abundance: .; v_gene: TRBV7-8
CDR3nt: TGTGCCAGCAGGGATACTAGTAGCACCGGGGAGCTGTTTTTT; CDR3aa: CASRDTSSTGELFF; j_gene: TRBJ2-2; d_gene: .; abundance: few; v_gene: TRBV7-2
CDR3nt: TGCAGTGCTAGAAGGGCCAGGGCTGACACTGAAGCTTTCTTT; CDR3aa: CSARRARADTEAFF; j_gene: TRBJ1-1; d_gene: .; abundance: few; v_gene: TRBV20-1
CDR3nt: TGTGCCAGCAGCCCGGGCGTGGTTAGCGGGATATACAATGAGCAGTTCTTC; CDR3aa: CASSPGVVSGIYNEQFF; j_gene: TRBJ2-1; d_gene: TRBD2; abundance: .; v_gene: TRBV7-9
CDR3nt: TGTGCCAGCAGCTACACAGGGGGGATCTCCTACGAGCAGTACTTC; CDR3aa: CASSYTGGISYEQYF; j_gene: TRBJ2-7; d_gene: TRBD1; abundance: few; v_gene: TRBV7-2
CDR3nt: TGTGCCATCGCGGGGGGCTTGACAGATACGCAGTATTTT; CDR3aa: CAIAGGLTDTQYF; j_gene: TRBJ2-3; d_gene: TRBD2; abundance: few; v_gene: TRBV10-3
CDR3nt: TGTGCCAGCAGTTGGGGGAAGGTCAAGCAGTTCTTC; CDR3aa: CASSWGKVKQFF; j_gene: TRBJ2-1; d_gene: .; abundance: few; v_gene: TRBV12-3/TRBV12-4
CDR3nt: TGTGCCAGCAGCCAAGCAGGGGGTGGTGAGCAGTTCTTC; CDR3aa: CASSQAGGGEQFF; j_gene: TRBJ2-1; d_gene: TRBD1; abundance: .; v_gene: TRBV4-2
CDR3nt: TGTGCCACCAGTGATCGACAGGGGGCAGGGGAGCAGTACTTC; CDR3aa: CATSDRQGAGEQYF; j_gene: TRBJ2-7; d_gene: TRBD1; abundance: few; v_gene: TRBV24-1
CDR3nt: TGTGCCAGCAACCGCGGTAGCTCTGGAAACACCATATATTTT; CDR3aa: CASNRGSSGNTIYF; j_gene: TRBJ1-3; d_gene: .; abundance: few; v_gene: TRBV7-2
CDR3nt: TGTGCCAGCAGCTTACTTCAGGGGGTGGCGGTACGGGAGACCCAGTACTTC; CDR3aa: CASSLLQGVAVRETQYF; j_gene: TRBJ2-5; d_gene: TRBD1; abundance: .; v_gene: TRBV7-9
CDR3nt: TGCGCCAGCAGCTTAGGGGGGGTAGGAGACATTCAGTACTTC; CDR3aa: CASSLGGVGDIQYF; j_gene: TRBJ2-4; d_gene: .; abundance: few; v_gene: TRBV5-1
CDR3nt: TGTGCCAGCTCGGGACAGGGAGTTTCAAGAGACTATGGCTACACCTTC; CDR3aa: CASSGQGVSRDYGYTF; j_gene: TRBJ1-2; d_gene: TRBD1; abundance: .; v_gene: TRBV18
CDR3nt: TGTGCCAGCAGGGCATCCGGGACAGGGTACGAGCAGTACTTC; CDR3aa: CASRASGTGYEQYF; j_gene: TRBJ2-7; d_gene: TRBD1; abundance: .; v_gene: TRBV27
CDR3nt: TGTGCCAGCTCACCGCAGTACACAGATACGCAGTATTTT; CDR3aa: CASSPQYTDTQYF; j_gene: TRBJ2-3; d_gene: .; abundance: .; v_gene: TRBV18
CDR3nt: TGTGCCAGCAGCCCCAACCCAGCGGGGTACAATGAGCAGTTCTTC; CDR3aa: CASSPNPAGYNEQFF; j_gene: TRBJ2-1; d_gene: TRBD2; abundance: .; v_gene: TRBV5-6
CDR3nt: TGTGCCAGCACCTACGACTGGGGACGCGAGCAGTACTTC; CDR3aa: CASTYDWGREQYF; j_gene: TRBJ2-7; d_gene: .; abundance: few; v_gene: TRBV7-8
CDR3nt: TGTGCCACCAGCCCCCACAGGGATTCCTACAATGAGCAGTTCTTC; CDR3aa: CATSPHRDSYNEQFF; j_gene: TRBJ2-1; d_gene: .; abundance: .; v_gene: TRBV15
CDR3nt: TGTGCCATCAGTGAGGGGCAGGGAAATTTGAACTATGGCTACACCTTC; CDR3aa: CAISEGQGNLNYGYTF; j_gene: TRBJ1-2; d_gene: .; abundance: few; v_gene: TRBV10-3
CDR3nt: TGCGCCAGCAGCTCCTCAACAGGGGGCGCGAGCACAGATACGCAGTATTTT; CDR3aa: CASSSSTGGASTDTQYF; j_gene: TRBJ2-3; d_gene: TRBD1; abundance: many; v_gene: TRBV5-1
CDR3nt: TGCGCCAGCAGCCAAGAGAAGACAGGCAACTATGGCTACACCTTC; CDR3aa: CASSQEKTGNYGYTF; j_gene: TRBJ1-2; d_gene: .; abundance: few; v_gene: TRBV4-1
CDR3nt: TGTGCCAGCAGCTGGAGGAGCGGAGGGAACAATGAGCAGTTCTTC; CDR3aa: CASSWRSGGNNEQFF; j_gene: TRBJ2-1; d_gene: .; abundance: .; v_gene: TRBV7-2
CDR3nt: TGTGCCTGGACCCCGAACAGGGAGGCGCAGTATTTT; CDR3aa: CAWTPNREAQYF; j_gene: TRBJ2-3; d_gene: .; abundance: few; v_gene: TRBV30
CDR3nt: TGTGCCACCAGTGATCGTACTAGGATCAGCTCCTACAATGAGCAGTTCTTC; CDR3aa: CATSDRTRISSYNEQFF; j_gene: TRBJ2-1; d_gene: .; abundance: once; v_gene: TRBV24-1
CDR3nt: TGTGCCAGCAGCTCGAGCGGGCCAAGGGGCAAAAACATTCAGTACTTC; CDR3aa: CASSSSGPRGKNIQYF; j_gene: TRBJ2-4; d_gene: .; abundance: many; v_gene: TRBV7-3
CDR3nt: TGTGCCAGTAAGGTTCTGGAGACCTACAATGAGCAGTTCTTC; CDR3aa: CASKVLETYNEQFF; j_gene: TRBJ2-1; d_gene: .; abundance: .; v_gene: TRBV19
CDR3nt: TGCGCCAGCGGGTTCGGGACAGGGTTAAGCCACGAGACCCAGTACTTC; CDR3aa: CASGFGTGLSHETQYF; j_gene: TRBJ2-5; d_gene: TRBD1; abundance: .; v_gene: TRBV5-1
CDR3nt: TGTGCCAGCCTTGAAGTTCCCAATCCCCCTAGCACAGATACGCAGTATTTT; CDR3aa: CASLEVPNPPSTDTQYF; j_gene: TRBJ2-3; d_gene: .; abundance: .; v_gene: TRBV2
CDR3nt: TGTGCCAGCAGTTTATTACGGCACACTGAAGCTTTCTTT; CDR3aa: CASSLLRHTEAFF; j_gene: TRBJ1-1; d_gene: .; abundance: few; v_gene: TRBV27
CDR3nt: TGCAGTGCTAGAGTGCAGGTTAATCAGCCCCAGCATTTT; CDR3aa: CSARVQVNQPQHF; j_gene: TRBJ1-5; d_gene: .; abundance: .; v_gene: TRBV20-1
CDR3nt: TGTGCCAGCACCTACGCAGGGCTCGGTGGGGCCAACGTCCTGACTTTC; CDR3aa: CASTYAGLGGANVLTF; j_gene: TRBJ2-6; d_gene: .; abundance: .; v_gene: TRBV6-6
CDR3nt: TGTGCCAGTAGTATGGCCGGGGGCGATTTTCGTGGCACTGAAGCTTTCTTT; CDR3aa: CASSMAGGDFRGTEAFF; j_gene: TRBJ1-1; d_gene: .; abundance: .; v_gene: TRBV19
CDR3nt: TGCGCCAGCAGCCAAGCCGGAGGGGTGCGCTATGGCTACACCTTC; CDR3aa: CASSQAGGVRYGYTF; j_gene: TRBJ1-2; d_gene: .; abundance: .; v_gene: TRBV4-1